This T cell receptor (beta chain) came from a study of blood T cell repertoires in COVID-19. At the level of the study: Samples taken during acute and convalescent COVID-19 were collected in the United States, Italy and Spain. The cDNA or gDNA used as material had been derived from T cells, B-cell-depleted T cells, or PBMCs.

Germline-derived CDR1 and CDR2 are SGHVS and FQNEAQ. Losses at the gene ends were 7 bases for V and 5 bases for J; bases not matched to a gene: 10. The CDR3 length is 14 residues. Per the original data handling: Reference gene primers were amplified, and this amplification served to estimate nucleated cell counts. Method: immunoSEQ multiplex PCR; TCRdb's copy keeps in-frame clones and lacks some. The V and J calls and clone size were taken over from that table, and D and trimming were inferred from the DNA. Of some 240,000 clones in the sample, approximately 85% are singletons; the top ten hold approximately 2.4%.

This clonotype originated in a woman between 70 and 85 years old with COVID-19, enrolled during active disease. Sequences were obtained from peripheral blood. The rearrangement links TRBV7-8 to TRBJ1-1; 7 bases map to TRBD1. The CDR3 region is CASTPQGDVTEAFF. The CDR3 DNA follows: TGTGCCAGCACCCCCCAGGGGGACGTGACTGAAGCTTTCTTT.